This TCR beta chain was observed in a study of T-cell reconstitution after alpha-beta-depleted transplantation in children. Study-wide points: T-cell counts and diversity at one year post-transplant came mainly from newly produced T cells.

The CDR3 is made up of 22 amino acids. Germline CDR1 is SGHAT and CDR2 is FQDESV (reference sequence). Library preparation (for TCRbeta) was performed with unique molecular identifiers. TCRdb used MiXCR to reprocess the PCR reads, holding one entry per CDR3 protein. Among around 300,000 distinct CDR3 sequences, 6.5% to 9% were seen once, and the ten largest hold approximately 8.6%. Comment on this clonotype: Its antigen remains unidentified. The germline gene is not matched at one end of the junction; a read error may be the cause.

The sample consisted of peripheral blood, taken 360 days after TCRalphabeta/CD19-depleted stem cell transplant. The gene calls are TRBV11-1 and TRBJ2-1, with 14 bases lining up with TRBD2. This TCR derives from a female patient aged 2-9 years who had a stem cell transplant for Fanconi anemia, so the T cells may come from the graft donor. The CDR3 sequence is CTSSLAIMTSGGAGRSYNEQFF. The CDR3 DNA reads as TGTACCAGCAGCTTAGCGATCATGACTAGCGGGGGGGCCGGGCGCTCCTACAATGAGCAGTTCTTC.